This entry is about one T cell receptor beta chain. Its recognized antigen is unknown. No clone much larger than this one lies a single base away; base qualities are absent. The germline V gene provides CDR1 KGHSH and CDR2 LQKENI. The CDR3 starts with the cysteine, ends with the phenylalanine, and has 16 residues. Just the 48-base CDR3 DNA is kept, in frame starting at base 1. Trimming costs V 1 base and J 4 bases, and their ends lie 13 bases apart. The data were taken from a study of graft-versus-host responses after intestinal transplantation (dated by TCRdb to about 2021). Concerning the study at large: Recipients received multivisceral, liver-intestinal, or isolated intestinal transplants. Samples from a few later patients were sequenced in-house on an Illumina MiSeq with MiXCR processing rather than by the commercial service. Donor T cell macrochimerism was defined as a peak of at least 4% donor T cells among recipient peripheral blood mononuclear cells. The cohort enrolled 24 intestinal transplant recipients including one retransplant, and a few patients lacking pretransplant specimens were excluded. After intestinal transplantation, graft-versus-host and host-versus-graft alloreactive T cell clones were followed in the graft, circulation and bone marrow using bulk TCR-beta CDR3 sequencing. Alloreactive clones were identified by sequencing pre-transplant mixed lymphocyte reaction products and comparing them with unstimulated pre-transplant donor and recipient T cells. Every recipient was given anti-thymocyte globulin induction, followed by 2 to 3 years of maintenance tacrolimus and steroids.

The time point label for this specimen denotes: cells obtained before transplantation from donor or recipient. CD3+CD4+ and CD3+CD8+ populations were FACS-sorted from unstimulated pre-transplant donor and recipient cells taken from spleen or lymph nodes. The protocol used for the library was the immunoSEQ multiplex PCR assay. For most patients, genomic DNA was isolated with the Qiagen DNeasy Blood and Tissue Kit and sent frozen to Adaptive Biotechnologies for TCR sequencing. For most patients, high-throughput TCR-beta CDR3 sequencing of genomic DNA was performed by Adaptive Biotechnologies. The published analysis was carried out like this. TCR sequencing data for 15 to 20 patients were retrieved from Adaptive's ImmunoSEQ software; three other patients were processed with MiXCR and VDJtools. To correct CD4 versus CD8 sorting errors, sequences present in both subsets at a frequency ratio below 5:1 were removed. Because the origin of CDR3 nucleotide sequences shared between donor and recipient could not be assigned, those sequences were removed. To be classed as alloreactive, a clone needed at least 2-fold expansion over unstimulated cells and a minimum CFSE-low frequency of 0.002% (template counts) or 0.001% (read counts). Clones detected in sequenced pre-transplant spleen, lymph node, or MLR CFSE-low populations of the donor or recipient were defined as mappable. Cumulative frequency of alloreactive clones was calculated as a percentage of all sequences weighted by copy number. The immuneACCESS repertoire file appears here via TCRdb, limited to in-frame rearrangements. These files lack a portion of the clones; in checked studies, under half of the deficit traces to unresolved V genes, and the cause of the others is not known. V, J and clone size derive from that table, while D and trimming were established from the DNA sequence. The sample data list about 88,000 clones, and roughly 89% of these were observed just once. Clones ranked in the top ten supply about 0.3% of the sample.

What the study reported, not specific to this receptor: The relatively low number and heterogeneity of intestinal transplant patients limited the conclusions. Early after transplant, peak levels of circulating GvH clones were found to be associated with declines in HvG clones. GvH clones were found in recipient bone marrow, and some of the GvH clones appeared earlier in ileal mucosa or blood, which is consistent with an intestinal mucosal origin. In the allografts of patients with donor T cell macrochimerism, GvH to HvG T cell clonal ratios were high.

The rearrangement combines TRBV18 with TRBJ2-2; the D gene is not confidently resolved. The TCR sequence derives from a human donor who received an intestinal transplant. The starting material was unstimulated CD4+ T cells sorted from spleen or lymph node cells, obtained before intestinal transplant. The DNA sequence is TGTGCCAGCTCACCACTCGACGGCGGAGCCACCGGGGAGCTGTTTTTT. Protein translation: CASSPLDGGATGELFF.